Below, one T cell receptor beta chain is given with its context. Authors' analysis steps: By means of reference gene primer amplification, nucleated cell counts were estimated. This table comes from immunoSEQ multiplex PCR, and its TCRdb copy is limited to in-frame clones, with some not included. From that table come the V and J calls and clone size; the DNA was used to work out D and trimming. The sample contains about 100,000 clones, approximately 90% of which appear only once. The entry originates in a study of blood T cell repertoires in COVID-19. At the level of the study: From the United States, Italy and Spain came samples of acute and convalescent COVID-19.

The clonotype was recovered from a man aged 50 to 59 with acute or convalescent COVID-19. The specimen sequenced was peripheral blood.

Here the CDR3 reads CATSRGPLGTVNTEAFF. In DNA form, the CDR3 reads TGTGCCACCAGCAGAGGTCCGCTGGGGACAGTGAACACTGAAGCTTTCTTT. The rearrangement links TRBV15 to TRBJ1-1; 7 bases are a match to TRBD1. Trimming cost V 1 base and J 0 bases; bases outside gene matches: 8. The V gene's germline CDR1 is LNHNV and CDR2 YYDKDF (reference sequence). The CDR3 is made up of 17 amino acids.